Presented here are 19 T cell receptor beta chains from one specimen sequenced in a study of CD8 T cells in ankylosing spondylitis. In TCRdb, the 5' RACE reads were re-called with MiXCR into one record per CDR3 protein. The sample lists about 66,000 distinct CDR3 sequences, 6.2% occurring once. The sequencing input was synovial fluid, either unsorted or a sorted T cell fraction (not recorded which). These receptors all stem from a male donor with ankylosing spondylitis.

This clonotype showed up just a few times. The rearrangement links TRBV27 to TRBJ1-3; maybe TRBD1 (5 bases). V lost 6 bases to trimming and J lost 5 bases, with 14 bases between them. The CDR3 totals 14 residues. CDR1 is MNHEY and CDR2 is SMNVEV in the germline V gene (reference sequence). CDR3 protein: CASRPRQGRNTIYF. The CDR3, as DNA: TGTGCCAGCAGACCCCGCCAGGGAAGAAACACCATATATTTT.

This clonotype was observed at least ten times. J is TRBJ2-1 and V is TRBV28, with 9 nucleotides matching TRBD2. Germline CDR1 MDHEN, CDR2 SYDVKM. CDR3 size: 15 residues. The junction had 6 bases not matched to a gene; V was cut back by 7 bases and J by 2 bases. The CDR3: CASNLRLAAYNEQFF. CDR3 sequence (DNA): TGTGCCAGCAACCTAAGACTAGCGGCCTACAATGAGCAGTTCTTC.

This clonotype was seen many times. DNA of the CDR3: TGTGCCAGCAGCCGGGGCCGAACACTGAACACTGAAGCTTTCTTT. Residues: CASSRGRTLNTEAFF. The V call is TRBV14, the J call TRBJ1-1; D possibly corresponds to TRBD1 (5 bases). The V end was cut by 4 bases, the J end by 0 bases, with 12 bases between. This CDR3 contains 15 residues. Per germline, CDR1 SGHDN and CDR2 FVKESK.

The chain has TRBV20-1 and TRBJ2-5; tentatively, D is TRBD1 (5 bases). CDR3 length equals 15 residues. CDR1 DFQATT and CDR2 SNEGSKA come from the germline V gene (reference sequence). Trimming cost V 2 bases and J 1 base, with 14 bases left between them. Here the CDR3 DNA reads TGCAGTGCTAGAAGGGGCAGTTTCCTCCAAGAGACCCAGTACTTC. Translated, it gives CSARRGSFLQETQYF.

In this sample, this clonotype turned up many times. This chain joins TRBV5-1 and TRBJ1-1; 7 nucleotides align to TRBD1. Losses at the gene ends were 4 bases for V and 2 bases for J; bases not matched to a gene: 5. CDR1 is SGHRS, CDR2 YFSETQ, per germline. The CDR3 loop spans 14 amino acids. CDR3 in DNA: TGCGCCAGCAGCATTGGGACAGCTAACACTGAAGCTTTCTTT. Protein product: CASSIGTANTEAFF.

CDR3 DNA: TGTGCCAGCAGGTCCGCGGGAGGCCTCCACGAGCAGTACTTC. Amino acid sequence: CASRSAGGLHEQYF. The rearrangement joins TRBV6-1 to TRBJ2-7; 8 bases are a match to TRBD2. CDR1 and CDR2 from the germline V gene are MNHNS and SASEGT. The CDR3 has 14 residues. With V trimmed by 6 bases and J by 5 bases, 9 bases remained unmatched.

This clonotype was picked up many times. J is TRBJ1-1 and V is TRBV4-1; no firm D call. The V gene lost 4 bases and the J gene lost 4 bases, with 22 bases spanning the gap. This CDR3 has 17 amino acids. Germline loops: CDR1 MGHRA, CDR2 YSYEKL. The chain's CDR3 is CASSPRTALVGSTEAFF. The CDR3 coding sequence is TGCGCCAGCAGCCCCAGGACGGCGTTGGTGGGAAGCACTGAAGCTTTCTTT.

The V call is TRBV5-1, the J call TRBJ2-3; D is perhaps TRBD2 (6 bases). Looked up from germline, CDR1 is SGHRS and CDR2 is YFSETQ. The CDR3 has 13 amino acids. V lost 3 bases, J lost 2 bases, and 7 bases lay in between. CDR3: CASSSGVTDTQYF. The CDR3, as DNA: TGCGCCAGCAGCTCGGGGGTCACAGATACGCAGTATTTT. Using reference TRBV5-1 and TRBJ2-3 for the parts outside the CDR3, the full variable domain is KAGVTQTPRYLIKTRGQQVTLSCSPISGHRSVSWYQQTPGQGLQFLFEYFSETQRNKGNFPGRFSGRQFSNSRSEMNVSTLELGDSALYLCASSSGVTDTQYFGPGTRLTVL.

This clonotype has a count of ten or more. The chain is built from TRBV21-1 and TRBJ2-7; TRBD1 reflects the table's D call only, with no check against the DNA. TRBV21-1 is marked as a pseudogene. The CDR3 covers 12 residues. The CDR3 coding sequence is TGTGCCAGCACTGGGGGTATCTACGAGCAGTACTTC. Translated: CASTGGIYEQYF.

This clonotype was counted a few times. The chain recombines TRBV10-3 with TRBJ2-3, with D maybe TRBD1 (6 bases). This CDR3 contains 16 residues. CDR1 ENHRY and CDR2 SYGVKD come from the germline V gene. V lost 5 bases, J lost 0 bases, and 15 bases lay in between. In nucleotides, the CDR3 is TGTGCCATCAGTTACAGGGATCGAGTTAGCACAGATACGCAGTATTTT. Encoded protein: CAISYRDRVSTDTQYF.

This clonotype came up many times. The genes are TRBV12-3 or TRBV12-4 and TRBJ2-1; 12 nucleotides line up with TRBD2. With V trimmed by 4 bases and J by 8 bases, 6 bases remained unmatched. This CDR3 contains 15 residues. This CDR3 is CASSSRTSGTDEQFF. Here the CDR3 DNA reads TGTGCCAGCAGTTCCCGGACTAGCGGGACCGATGAGCAGTTCTTC.

This chain joins TRBV3-1 and TRBJ2-7; 9 bases map to TRBD2. The CDR3 is 12 amino acids. The J segment lost 8 bases and the V segment lost 4 bases, leaving 3 bases of the junction unmatched. Germline values: CDR1 LGHDT, CDR2 YNNKEL (reference sequence). In DNA, the CDR3 is TGTGCCAGCAGCCCTCTAGCGGGAAAGCAGTACTTC. Its translation: CASSPLAGKQYF.

On this clonotype itself: With a much larger clone just one base away, this may be a read error. J is TRBJ1-6 and V is TRBV11-2; D unresolved. Trimming stripped 2 bases from V and 6 bases from J, with 11 bases between. The germline V gene has CDR1 SGHAT and CDR2 FQNNGV. The CDR3 has 15 amino acids. As DNA, the CDR3 is TGTGCCAGCAGCTTAATGGGCAGCCGTAATTCACCCCTCCACTTT. Amino acid sequence: CASSLMGSRNSPLHF.

This clonotype was detected only a few times. The rearrangement links TRBV2 to TRBJ2-7, with D perhaps TRBD2 (5 bases). V was pared by 7 bases and J by 3 bases, with 10 bases between. Germline V CDR1 and CDR2: SNHLY, FYNNEI. CDR3 length equals 12 residues. The CDR3 reads CASNLANYEQYF. For the CDR3, the DNA is TGTGCCAGCAATCTAGCCAACTACGAGCAGTACTTC.

In this sample, this clonotype turned up many times. The J gene is TRBJ1-5, the V gene TRBV6-1, with D unclear. Germline V gives CDR1 MNHNS, CDR2 SASEGT. CDR3 length: 15 residues. Between the trimmed V and J ends, which lost 1 base and 1 base, there was a span of 8 bases. In nucleotides, the CDR3 is TGTGCCAGCAGTGAAGTGAGTTTGAGCAATCAGCCCCAGCATTTT. Protein product: CASSEVSLSNQPQHF.

This clonotype was detected ten times or more. This chain links TRBV29-1 with TRBJ1-1; no clear D gene. From germline, CDR1 is SQVTM and CDR2 ANQGSEA. The CDR3 length is 12 residues. Trimming pared 3 bases from V and 0 bases from J, leaving 5 bases between. CDR3 loop: CSVDRVNTEAFF. DNA of the CDR3: TGCAGCGTTGACAGAGTGAACACTGAAGCTTTCTTT.

At least ten counts were recorded for this clonotype. The V call is TRBV19, the J call TRBJ1-5; D gene ambiguous. The CDR3 length is 13 residues. CDR1 is LNHDA, CDR2 SQIVND, per germline (reference sequence). Trimming took off 7 bases at V and 7 bases at J, with 14 bases between the two ends. Here the CDR3 DNA reads TGTGCCAGTAATCAAGGGAAGAAGCAGCCCCAGCATTTT. It yields the protein CASNQGKKQPQHF.

The genes are TRBV28 and TRBJ1-4, with D perhaps matching TRBD1 (6 bases). The CDR3 is made up of 15 amino acids. Germline assignment: CDR1 MDHEN and CDR2 SYDVKM. V lost 6 bases and J 2 bases, leaving 13 bases between the germline ends. CDR3 sequence reads: CASRRQTGTNEKLFF. CDR3 bases: TGTGCCAGCAGGCGCCAGACAGGTACTAATGAAAAACTGTTTTTT.

This clonotype was counted ten times or more. The chain carries TRBV3-1 and TRBJ2-1; the D gene is possibly TRBD1 (6 bases). Germline V gene sequence: CDR1 LGHDT, CDR2 YNNKEL (reference sequence). Trimming pared 2 bases from V and 5 bases from J, leaving 13 bases between. The CDR3 loop spans 15 amino acids. The CDR3 here is CASSQMAGQNNEQFF. CDR3 bases: TGTGCCAGCAGCCAAATGGCCGGACAGAACAATGAGCAGTTCTTC.